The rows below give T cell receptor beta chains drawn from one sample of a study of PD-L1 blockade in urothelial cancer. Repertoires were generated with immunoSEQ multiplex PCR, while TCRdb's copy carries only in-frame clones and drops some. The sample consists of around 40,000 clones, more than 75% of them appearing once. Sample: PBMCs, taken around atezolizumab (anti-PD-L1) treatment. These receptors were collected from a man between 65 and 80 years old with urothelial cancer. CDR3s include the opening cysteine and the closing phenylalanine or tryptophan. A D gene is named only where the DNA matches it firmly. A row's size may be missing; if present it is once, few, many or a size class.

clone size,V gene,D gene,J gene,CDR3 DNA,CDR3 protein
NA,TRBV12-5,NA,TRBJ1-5,TGTGCTAGTGGTTTGGTAGGGGACTATAGCAATCAGCCCCAGCATTTT,CASGLVGDYSNQPQHF
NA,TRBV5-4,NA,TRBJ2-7,TGTGCCAGCAGCTTCAGGGGCGAGATTAGCTCCTACGAGCAGTACTTC,CASSFRGEISSYEQYF
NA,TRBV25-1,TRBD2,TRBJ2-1,TGTGCCAGCAGTGGTGAGGGCGGGAGGGAATACAATGAGCAGTTCTTC,CASSGEGGREYNEQFF
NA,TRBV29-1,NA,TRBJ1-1,TGCAGCGTTAAGAAGGCAGGGGTGAACACTGAAGCTTTCTTT,CSVKKAGVNTEAFF
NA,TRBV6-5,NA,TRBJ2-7,TGTGCCAGCAGTTACACACGGAGCCAGGAGCAGTACTTC,CASSYTRSQEQYF
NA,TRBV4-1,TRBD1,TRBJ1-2,TGCGCCAGCAGCCAAGTGGGCAGGGGGGCCTATGGCTACACCTTC,CASSQVGRGAYGYTF
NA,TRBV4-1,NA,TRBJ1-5,TGCGCCAGCAGCCAATTCGGCGGGTCTGGCAATCAGCCCCAGCATTTT,CASSQFGGSGNQPQHF
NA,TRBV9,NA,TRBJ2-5,TGTGCCAGCAGCCCCAGAACAGGGAGGGAGGCAGAGACCCAGTACTTC,CASSPRTGREAETQYF
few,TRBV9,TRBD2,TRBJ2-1,TGTGCCAGCAGCGTAGGGGGATGGGCGGGAGGGAATGAGCAGTTCTTC,CASSVGGWAGGNEQFF
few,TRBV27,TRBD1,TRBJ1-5,TGTGCCAGCAGTGCCGGACAGGGGGGCAATCAGCCCCAGCATTTT,CASSAGQGGNQPQHF
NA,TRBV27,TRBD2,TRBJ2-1,TGTGCCAGCAGTCCGCGGGGGCAGCGGGAGAAAAATGAGCAGTTCTTC,CASSPRGQREKNEQFF
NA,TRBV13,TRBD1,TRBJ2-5,TGTGCCAGCAGCTTAGCCGGGACAGGGCCTGAGACCCAGTACTTC,CASSLAGTGPETQYF
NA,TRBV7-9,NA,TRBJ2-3,TGTGCCAGCAGCTCATCGACTACGTCAACAGATACGCAGTATTTT,CASSSSTTSTDTQYF
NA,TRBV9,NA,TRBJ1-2,TGTGCCAGCAGCCCGGACAGAAACTATGGCTACACCTTC,CASSPDRNYGYTF